Below, 30 T cell receptor beta chains from the same sample are listed, as sequenced in a study of T cell repertoires in cytomegalovirus infection. Using its own MiXCR run on the reads, TCRdb lists one record per CDR3 protein. Here the sample spans approximately 100,000 distinct CDR3 sequences, 20% to 30% being singletons. The specimen was CD8+ T cells from PBMCs. Receptor source: a human donor in good health (CMV status not recorded). Some clones in this sample may be carry-over from other donors' samples.

This clonotype was seen many times. The V call is TRBV12-3 or TRBV12-4, the J call TRBJ2-7; no clear D gene. This CDR3 region has 12 residues. With 3 bases removed from V and 3 bases from J, the gap between germline ends came to 6 bases. This CDR3 is CASSFRDYEQYF. CDR3 nucleotide sequence: TGTGCCAGCAGTTTTCGTGACTACGAGCAGTACTTC.

This chain connects TRBV12-3 or TRBV12-4 to TRBJ2-7; 14 bases line up with TRBD2. Losses at the gene ends were 4 bases for V and 6 bases for J; bases not matched to a gene: 5. The CDR3 is made up of 15 amino acids. CDR3 residues: CASSSGLAGVGEQYF. The CDR3 DNA sequence: TGTGCCAGCAGTTCGGGACTAGCGGGAGTCGGCGAGCAGTACTTC.

This clonotype appeared many times. The chain combines TRBV28 with TRBJ1-6; TRBD1 is a possible D gene (6 bases). The length of the CDR3 is 18 residues. The ends were cut back, 6 bases at V and 4 bases at J, with 22 bases in the middle. Germline CDR1 and CDR2: MDHEN and SYDVKM. The CDR3 region has the DNA TGTGCCAGCAGCCTCGGACGGGGGCTCAGTCAGTATAATTCACCCCTCCACTTT. Translated, it gives CASSLGRGLSQYNSPLHF.

This clonotype was counted many times. The genes are TRBV4-3 and TRBJ2-1, with a possible D match to TRBD1 (6 bases). The CDR3 totals 15 residues. In germline, CDR1 is LGHNA, CDR2 YSLEER. V lost 1 base, J lost 9 bases, and 16 bases lay in between. CDR3 sequence reads: CASSQGFFAGAEQFF. The CDR3, as DNA: TGCGCCAGCAGCCAAGGTTTTTTTGCAGGGGCTGAGCAGTTCTTC.

In its sample, this clonotype was seen a few times. This chain links TRBV12-3 or TRBV12-4 with TRBJ1-2, with D possibly TRBD1 on 6 matching bases. CDR3 length equals 13 residues. V was clipped by 3 bases and J by 4 bases, with 9 bases between them. The CDR3 reads CASSFGQLYGYTF. The CDR3, as DNA: TGTGCCAGCAGTTTTGGACAGCTCTATGGCTACACCTTC.

This clonotype was seen only a few times. This chain uses TRBV11-2 with TRBJ2-7; a weak D match, TRBD1 (5 bases). The germline V gene encodes CDR1 SGHAT and CDR2 FQNNGV. CDR3 length: 14 residues. V lost 1 base to trimming and J lost 4 bases, with 11 bases between them. In DNA, the CDR3 is TGTGCCAGCAGCTTAGTGCAGGGTAATTACGAGCAGTACTTC. It specifies CASSLVQGNYEQYF.

This clonotype was counted only a few times. This chain's CDR3 is CATQDGLAGNTDTQYF. The DNA for the CDR3 is TGTGCCACCCAAGACGGACTAGCGGGGAACACAGATACGCAGTATTTT. This sequence joins TRBV15 and TRBJ2-3; 12 nucleotides match TRBD2. Germline CDR1 LNHNV, CDR2 YYDKDF (reference sequence). CDR3 size: 16 residues. J gave up 2 bases and V 8 bases, and 8 bases lay outside the gene matches.

This clonotype has at least ten counts. Here the CDR3 reads CASSYMGTGGGYTF. The CDR3 coding sequence is TGTGCCAGCAGCTATATGGGGACAGGGGGTGGCTACACCTTC. This chain joins TRBV7-2 and TRBJ1-2; TRBD1 matches at 11 bases. Germline V gene lookup returns CDR1 SGHTA and CDR2 FQGNSA. There are 14 residues in the CDR3. Trimming at V came to 4 bases and at J to 7 bases, leaving 5 bases not matched to a gene.

The chain joins TRBV27 to TRBJ1-5, with 11 bases that match TRBD1. This CDR3 contains 16 residues. Germline CDR1 and CDR2: MNHEY and SMNVEV (reference sequence). Trimming took 0 bases from V and 4 from J; bases not matched to a gene: 2. The DNA for the CDR3 is TGTGCCAGCAGTTTATCGGGGACAGGGGGGAATCAGCCCCAGCATTTT. It translates to CASSLSGTGGNQPQHF.

This clonotype was observed a few times. This rearrangement joins TRBV12-3 or TRBV12-4 to TRBJ1-1; the D is unclear. The CDR3 has 15 amino acids. V was trimmed by 5 bases and J by 2 bases, leaving 15 bases between them. DNA of the CDR3: TGTGCCAGCAGTCTTCTCCTTTTGGCCAACACTGAAGCTTTCTTT. Amino acids: CASSLLLLANTEAFF.

A word on this clonotype: An end of the junction differs from the germline gene, which may be a read error. Here the CDR3 DNA reads TGTGCCAGCAGCGAAGGACTAGCGGACTTAACAGATACGCAGTATTTT. Translating it yields CASSEGLADLTDTQYF. V and J are TRBV2 and TRBJ2-3, with 10 bases aligning to TRBD2. The CDR3 contains 16 residues. Germline loops: CDR1 SNHLY, CDR2 FYNNEI.

V and J are TRBV6-1 and TRBJ2-1; D is perhaps TRBD1 (5 bases). The CDR3 has 16 amino acids. Germline V lookup: CDR1 MNHNS, CDR2 SASEGT. The V end lost 2 bases, the J end lost 0 bases, and 11 bases lay between the germline ends. As DNA, the CDR3 is TGTGCCAGCAGTGAATGGGGCGGCGGCTCCTACAATGAGCAGTTCTTC. This translates into CASSEWGGGSYNEQFF.

With regard to this clonotype: The junction departs from the called germline gene at one end, perhaps through a read error. V is TRBV7-9 and J is TRBJ2-7; possibly TRBD1 for D (6 bases). This CDR3 has 12 residues. Germline V gene data show CDR1 as SEHNR and CDR2 as FQNEAQ (reference sequence). The CDR3 nucleotides are TGTGCCAGCAGCTTAGCGGGGACACCCTCAAAATTC. This encodes CASSLAGTPSKF.

This clonotype has only a few counts. CDR3 amino acids: CASSYGDRERHEQFF. CDR3 nucleotide sequence: TGTGCCAGCAGTTACGGGGACAGGGAGAGGCATGAGCAGTTCTTC. J is TRBJ2-1 and V is TRBV6-5; the match to TRBD1 covers 9 bases. The germline V gene has CDR1 MNHEY and CDR2 SVGAGI. V dropped 2 bases and J dropped 8; count of bases not matched to a gene: 7. CDR3 length: 15 amino acids.

This clonotype has a count of ten or more. CDR3 residues: CASSSRHEQGAYEQYF. The CDR3, as DNA: TGTGCCAGCAGCTCACGCCATGAACAGGGGGCCTACGAGCAGTACTTC. The chain is built from TRBV7-6 and TRBJ2-7, with 8 bases fitting TRBD1. CDR3 length: 16 amino acids. CDR1 and CDR2 from the germline V gene are SGHVS and FNYEAQ. J gave up 2 bases and V 4 bases, and 10 bases lay outside the gene matches.

CDR3 bases: TGTGCCAGCAGCCCTAGGGGACAGGGGGCGAGGAATGAGCAGTTCTTC. It yields the protein CASSPRGQGARNEQFF. V usage is TRBV12-3 or TRBV12-4 and J usage is TRBJ2-1, with 12 bases aligning to TRBD1. This CDR3 has 16 amino acids. Trimming at V came to 6 bases and at J to 7 bases, leaving 10 bases not matched to a gene.

This clonotype has only a few counts. The chain employs TRBV14 and TRBJ2-3, with D perhaps matching TRBD1 (6 bases). The ends were cut back, 0 bases at V and 2 bases at J, with 18 bases in the middle. Germline values: CDR1 SGHDN, CDR2 FVKESK. The CDR3 is made up of 18 amino acids. In nucleotides, the CDR3 is TGTGCCAGCAGCCAAGACTACCGGGACACCCAATACACAGATACGCAGTATTTT. Translating it yields CASSQDYRDTQYTDTQYF.

A few counts support this clonotype. The V call is TRBV7-9, the J call TRBJ2-1, with D possibly TRBD1 on 7 matching bases. This CDR3 spans 16 amino acids. V lost 1 base and J 2 bases, leaving 12 bases between the germline ends. Germline V CDR1 and CDR2: SEHNR, FQNEAQ (reference sequence). The CDR3 reads CASSLEEGAAYNEQFF. DNA for the CDR3: TGTGCCAGCAGCTTAGAGGAGGGGGCAGCCTACAATGAGCAGTTCTTC.

This clonotype appeared many times. The rearrangement joins TRBV28 to TRBJ1-3; D might be TRBD1 (5 bases). The CDR3 length is 13 residues. The V gene lost 5 bases and the J gene lost 1 base, with 6 bases spanning the gap. CDR1 is MDHEN and CDR2 is SYDVKM in the germline V gene. CDR3 DNA: TGTGCCAGCAGTCGACAGTCTGGAAACACCATATATTTT. It is translated as CASSRQSGNTIYF.

The rearrangement joins TRBV27 to TRBJ2-1, with a possible D match to TRBD2 (5 bases). The length of the CDR3 is 13 residues. V was trimmed by 3 bases and J by 10 bases, leaving 13 bases between them. Germline loops: CDR1 MNHEY, CDR2 SMNVEV (reference sequence). The CDR3 nucleotides read TGTGCCAGCAGTTTGGATGAGGGAAAAGAGCAGTTCTTC. Its translation: CASSLDEGKEQFF.

The chain couples TRBV24-1 to TRBJ2-2, with 10 bases matching TRBD2. The CDR3 has 16 residues. CDR1 and CDR2 from the germline V gene are KGHDR and SFDVKD. V lost 3 bases, J lost 5 bases, and 5 bases stayed unmatched. CDR3 nucleotide sequence: TGTGCCACCAGTGATCGGACTAGCGGAATGACCGGGGAGCTGTTTTTT. Residues: CATSDRTSGMTGELFF.

This clonotype was recorded many times. V and J are TRBV28 and TRBJ2-7, with 9 bases matching TRBD1. J gave up 2 bases and V 5 bases, and 10 bases lay outside the gene matches. This CDR3 region has 16 residues. Germline V gene lookup returns CDR1 MDHEN and CDR2 SYDVKM. This chain's CDR3 is CASSPVGTGPPYEQYF. In DNA form, the CDR3 reads TGTGCCAGCAGTCCCGTCGGGACAGGGCCCCCCTACGAGCAGTACTTC.

The chain couples TRBV7-6 to TRBJ1-2; maybe TRBD1 (6 bases). Germline V gene sequence: CDR1 SGHVS, CDR2 FNYEAQ. The CDR3 runs 16 residues. Trimming shortened V by 1 base and J by 4 bases, and 16 bases separated the two germline ends. CDR3 protein: CASSLGPEGGAYGYTF. The CDR3 nucleotides are TGTGCCAGCAGCTTAGGCCCGGAGGGGGGGGCCTATGGCTACACCTTC.

This clonotype was found a few times. The gene calls are TRBV7-6 and TRBJ2-7, with D possibly TRBD1 on 6 matching bases. Germline V gene sequence: CDR1 SGHVS, CDR2 FNYEAQ. CDR3 size: 13 residues. The V and J ends lost 7 bases and 3 bases respectively, with 13 bases between them. This CDR3 is CASNYQGNYEQYF. Written as DNA, the CDR3 is TGTGCCAGCAACTATCAGGGGAACTACGAGCAGTACTTC.

This clonotype was picked up a small number of times. V usage is TRBV6-1 and J usage is TRBJ1-1, with D hard to call. V dropped 2 bases and J dropped 6 bases, with 10 bases sitting between them. Per the germline V gene, CDR1 is MNHNS and CDR2 is SASEGT. This CDR3 is 13 amino acids long. The DNA for the CDR3 is TGTGCCAGCAGTGAACAGGCAGCCCCTGAAGCTTTCTTT. Translation: CASSEQAAPEAFF.

Comment on this clonotype: This may come from a read error, since a much larger clone is one base off. The chain combines TRBV7-2 with TRBJ1-5; no definite D call. CDR1 and CDR2 from the germline V gene are SGHTA and FQGNSA. The length of the CDR3 is 13 residues. Trimming shortened V by 7 bases and J by 2 bases, and 9 bases separated the two germline ends. In DNA form, the CDR3 reads TGTGCCAGCAAGCGGAAGGGCAATCAGCCCCAGCATTTT. It yields the protein CASKRKGNQPQHF.

This clonotype has a count of ten or more. This chain uses TRBV7-2 with TRBJ2-7; 9 bases line up with TRBD1. V shed 6 bases, J shed 3 bases, and the junction held 6 bases outside the gene matches. CDR3 length: 14 amino acids. Germline lookup yields CDR1 SGHTA and CDR2 FQGNSA. CDR3 protein: CASSSGTGYYEQYF. The CDR3 DNA is TGTGCCAGCAGTTCCGGGACAGGGTACTACGAGCAGTACTTC.

This clonotype came up many times. This sequence joins TRBV7-2 and TRBJ2-7, with unresolved D. Germline CDR1 reads SGHTA; CDR2 reads FQGNSA. The CDR3 loop spans 15 amino acids. With 5 bases removed from V and 3 bases from J, the gap between germline ends came to 17 bases. CDR3 bases: TGTGCCAGCAGCGACCTTAGGGTTTTTGGCTACGAGCAGTACTTC. Residues: CASSDLRVFGYEQYF.

The chain employs TRBV7-9 and TRBJ1-5; maybe TRBD1 (6 bases). Trimming took 0 bases from V and 5 from J, leaving 17 bases between them. Germline V gene sequence: CDR1 SEHNR, CDR2 FQNEAQ (reference sequence). This CDR3 has 17 residues. CDR3 in DNA: TGTGCCAGCAGCTTAGCGCTCTTGGAGGGGGAGGATCAGCCCCAGCATTTT. Its translation is CASSLALLEGEDQPQHF.

This chain links TRBV20-1 with TRBJ1-3; D is ambiguous. CDR1 DFQATT and CDR2 SNEGSKA come from the germline V gene (reference sequence). This CDR3 is 13 amino acids long. V lost 4 bases to trimming and J lost 0 bases, with 7 bases between them. DNA of the CDR3: TGCAGTGCTAAGCTGTACTCTGGAAACACCATATATTTT. It specifies CSAKLYSGNTIYF.